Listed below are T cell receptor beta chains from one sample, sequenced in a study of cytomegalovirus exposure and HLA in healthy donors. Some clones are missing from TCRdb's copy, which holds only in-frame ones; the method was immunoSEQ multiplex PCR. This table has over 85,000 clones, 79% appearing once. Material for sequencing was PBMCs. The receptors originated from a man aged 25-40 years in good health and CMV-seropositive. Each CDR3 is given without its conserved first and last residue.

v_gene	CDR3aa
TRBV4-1	ASSQRAGGYQETQY
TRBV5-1	ASSLGTGGIEAF
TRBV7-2	ASSTGQGNNSPLH
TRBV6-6	ASTRGAGTYEQY
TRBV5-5	ASSLEWSQYEQY
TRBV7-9	ASSSRGTGELF
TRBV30	AWSAQGSGNQPQH
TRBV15	ATSRGGQPQETQY
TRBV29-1	SVKAGWAGVRNQPQH
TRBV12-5	ASGARGNEQF
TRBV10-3	AISEGLAGGPVTQY
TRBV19	ASSLTGGLRGYT
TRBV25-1	ASSASGTGGYGYT
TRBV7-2	ASSSGTGATQY
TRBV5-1	ASSLGTGDTGNTIY
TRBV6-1	ASSEVEGPDEKLF
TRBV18	ASSPDRAVAF
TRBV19	ASSTPGLAWNEQF
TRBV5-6	ASSPLAGSQSYNEQF
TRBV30	AWSPRGTANEKLF
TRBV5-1	ASSAAGDTDTQY
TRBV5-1	ASSAGTYNEQF
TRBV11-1	ASSPYSSGANVLT
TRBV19	ASSIVTGTGNEQF